This T cell receptor (beta chain) was sequenced for a study of shared clonotypes between healthy human individuals. Study findings and constraints: Estimated richness was generally greater in naive than memory subsets.

TCRdb's copy holds only in-frame clones and misses some; the assay was immunoSEQ multiplex PCR. Counted here are over 850,000 clones, 75% to 80% occurring once; the ten biggest clones make up under 0.8%. The ends lost 4 bases at V and 3 bases at J; junction bases unmatched: 5. The CDR3 spans 14 residues. The germline V gene encodes CDR1 SGHTS and CDR2 YDEGEE. About this clone: The antigen remains unidentified.

The TCR comes from a man younger than 35 in good health. Some clones in this sample may be carry-over from other donors' samples. Sequencing was carried out using memory CD4+ T cells from PBMCs. Subset specified: CD45RA-negative fraction. The genes are TRBV5-8 and TRBJ2-3; 7 nucleotides match TRBD1. CDR3 protein: CASSARQGTDTQYF. CDR3 DNA sequence: TGTGCCAGCAGCGCCCGACAGGGTACAGATACGCAGTATTTT.